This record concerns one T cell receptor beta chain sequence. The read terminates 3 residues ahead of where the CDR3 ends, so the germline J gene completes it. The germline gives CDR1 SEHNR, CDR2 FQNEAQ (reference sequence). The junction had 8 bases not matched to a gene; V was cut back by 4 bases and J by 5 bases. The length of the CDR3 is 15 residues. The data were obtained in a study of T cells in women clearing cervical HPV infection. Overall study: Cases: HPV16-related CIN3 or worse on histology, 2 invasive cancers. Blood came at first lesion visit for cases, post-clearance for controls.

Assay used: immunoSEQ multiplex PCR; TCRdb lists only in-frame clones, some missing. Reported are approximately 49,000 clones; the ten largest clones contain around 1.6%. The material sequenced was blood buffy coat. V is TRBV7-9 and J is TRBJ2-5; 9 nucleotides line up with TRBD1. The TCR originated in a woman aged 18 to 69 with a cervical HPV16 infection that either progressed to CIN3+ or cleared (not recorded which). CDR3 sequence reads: CASSSYRDRDETQYF. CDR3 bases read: TGTGCCAGCAGCTCTTACCGGGACAGGGACGAGACC.